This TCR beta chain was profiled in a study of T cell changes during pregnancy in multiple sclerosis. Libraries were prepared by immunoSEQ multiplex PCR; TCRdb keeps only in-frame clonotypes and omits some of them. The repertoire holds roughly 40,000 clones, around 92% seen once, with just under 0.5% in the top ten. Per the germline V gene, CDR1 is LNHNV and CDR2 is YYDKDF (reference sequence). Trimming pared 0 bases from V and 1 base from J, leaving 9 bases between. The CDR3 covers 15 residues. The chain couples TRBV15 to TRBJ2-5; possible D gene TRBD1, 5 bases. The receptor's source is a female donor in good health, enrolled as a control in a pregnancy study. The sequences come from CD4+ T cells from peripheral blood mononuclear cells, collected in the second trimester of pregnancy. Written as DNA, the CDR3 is TGTGCCACCAGCAGAGAGGAAGGGGCCCAAGAGACCCAGTACTTC. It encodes CATSREEGAQETQYF.